The present entry profiles one T cell receptor beta chain with its context. These data belong to a study of early T cells in non-severe SARS-CoV-2 infection. In the study overall: The sequenced material was bulk RNA from unsorted whole blood, and its chains were unpaired.

Attachment of unique molecular identifiers to individual cDNA molecules was performed. From the 5' RACE reads, TCRdb called clonotypes with MiXCR, one entry per CDR3 protein. The repertoire holds some 96,000 distinct CDR3 sequences, with 11% as singletons. Germline values: CDR1 GTSNPN, CDR2 SVGIG (reference sequence). CDR3 length equals 16 residues. V shed 4 bases and J 9 bases; nucleotides not matched to a gene: 12. The material was whole blood, obtained at baseline. The chain joins TRBV30 to TRBJ2-3, with 14 nucleotides matching TRBD2. This clonotype was sampled from an adult who was a healthcare worker with PCR-confirmed SARS-CoV-2 infection or an uninfected control (not recorded which). CDR3 DNA sequence: TGTGCCTGGACCCTTCCGGGACTAGCGGGGGCCGGGACGCAGTATTTT. It codes for CAWTLPGLAGAGTQYF.